This T cell receptor beta chain was documented in a study of T cell responses to AZD1222 COVID-19 vaccine. The CDR3 extends over 15 amino acids. Germline CDR1 LGHNT, CDR2 FRNRAP. The V end was cut by 6 bases, the J end by 5 bases, with 19 bases between. This clone was counted once. Its target is unknown. Sequencing used immunoSEQ multiplex PCR; TCRdb keeps in-frame clones, though not all of them. Of about 120,000 clones listed, about 88% are singletons. Study findings and constraints: Most donors were white British, females outnumbered males, and clonal diversity was possibly underestimated. All repertoire sampling was performed exclusively after the peak T cell response. There were vaccine-associated CD4 TCRs across spike, dominant at 160-218 and 743-854. Once two AZD1222 doses were given, Spike-specific TCR breadth and depth went up.

The sequence derives from an adult in good health. The chain carries TRBV12-5 and TRBJ1-1; tentative D call: TRBD1 (5 bases). The sample here was peripheral blood, taken on day 0 of AZD1222 vaccination. The DNA for the CDR3 is TGTGCTAGTGGGATCAACCGGGGCCGAGGGACTGAAGCTTTCTTT. Its protein is CASGINRGRGTEAFF.